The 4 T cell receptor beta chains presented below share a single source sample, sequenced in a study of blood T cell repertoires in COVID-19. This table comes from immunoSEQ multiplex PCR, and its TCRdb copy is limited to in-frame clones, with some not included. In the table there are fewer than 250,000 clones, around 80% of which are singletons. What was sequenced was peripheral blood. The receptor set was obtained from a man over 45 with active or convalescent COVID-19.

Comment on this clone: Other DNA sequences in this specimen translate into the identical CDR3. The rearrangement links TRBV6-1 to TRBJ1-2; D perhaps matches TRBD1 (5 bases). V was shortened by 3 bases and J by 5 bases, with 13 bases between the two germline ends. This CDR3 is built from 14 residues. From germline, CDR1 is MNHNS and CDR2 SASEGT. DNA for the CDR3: TGTGCCAGCAGTGAGGCGACAGACCTTTATGGCTACACCTTC. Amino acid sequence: CASSEATDLYGYTF.

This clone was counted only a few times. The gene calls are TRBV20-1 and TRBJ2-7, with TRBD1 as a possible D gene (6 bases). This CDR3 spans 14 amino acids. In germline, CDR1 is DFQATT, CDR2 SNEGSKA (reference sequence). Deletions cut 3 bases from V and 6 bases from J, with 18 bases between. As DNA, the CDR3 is TGCAGTGCTAGTCCGACGGACAGCCCTCGCGAGCAGTACTTC. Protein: CSASPTDSPREQYF.

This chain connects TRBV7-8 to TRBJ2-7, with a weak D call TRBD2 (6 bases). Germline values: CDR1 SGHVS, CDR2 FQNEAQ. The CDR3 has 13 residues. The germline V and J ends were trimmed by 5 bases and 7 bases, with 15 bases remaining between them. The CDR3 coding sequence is TGTGCCAGCAGCATACCCTGGAGGGGTGAGCAGTACTTC. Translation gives CASSIPWRGEQYF.

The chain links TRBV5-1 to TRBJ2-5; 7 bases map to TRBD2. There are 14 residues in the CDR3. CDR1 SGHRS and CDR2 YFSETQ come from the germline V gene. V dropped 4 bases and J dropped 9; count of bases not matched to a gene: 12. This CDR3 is CASSTGGEFRPQYF. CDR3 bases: TGCGCCAGCAGCACTGGGGGGGAATTTAGGCCCCAGTACTTC.